This entry features one T cell receptor beta chain sequence. The source of the sample is a study of control samples from healthy donors and cancer patients. Assay used: immunoSEQ multiplex PCR; TCRdb lists only in-frame clones, some missing. The repertoire consists of 120,000 or so clones, with 85% to 95% occurring once and the leading ten covering roughly 9.4%. Germline values: CDR1 SGHAT, CDR2 FQDESV (reference sequence). This CDR3 comprises 16 residues. V was clipped by 5 bases and J by 0 bases, with 16 bases between them. The material sequenced was blood. This sequence originates from a man aged 18 to 29 in good health. The chain has TRBV11-1 and TRBJ1-2; D is uncertain. CDR3 DNA: TGTGCCAGCAGCGAAGGAGGCAGGCGAGCTAACTATGGCTACACCTTC. This codes for CASSEGGRRANYGYTF.